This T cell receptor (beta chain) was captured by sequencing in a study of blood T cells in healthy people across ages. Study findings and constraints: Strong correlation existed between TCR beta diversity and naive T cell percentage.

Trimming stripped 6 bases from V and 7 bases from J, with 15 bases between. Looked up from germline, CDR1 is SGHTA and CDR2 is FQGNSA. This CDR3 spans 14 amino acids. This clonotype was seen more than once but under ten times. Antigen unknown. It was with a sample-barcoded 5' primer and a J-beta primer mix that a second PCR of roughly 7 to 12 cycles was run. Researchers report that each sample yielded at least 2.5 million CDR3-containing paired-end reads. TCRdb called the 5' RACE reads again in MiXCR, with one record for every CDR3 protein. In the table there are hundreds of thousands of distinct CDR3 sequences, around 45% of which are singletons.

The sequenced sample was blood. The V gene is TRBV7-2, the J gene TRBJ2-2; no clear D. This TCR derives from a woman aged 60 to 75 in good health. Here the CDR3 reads CASSQSLRFGELFF. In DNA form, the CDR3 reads TGTGCCAGCAGTCAAAGCCTTAGATTCGGGGAGCTGTTTTTT.